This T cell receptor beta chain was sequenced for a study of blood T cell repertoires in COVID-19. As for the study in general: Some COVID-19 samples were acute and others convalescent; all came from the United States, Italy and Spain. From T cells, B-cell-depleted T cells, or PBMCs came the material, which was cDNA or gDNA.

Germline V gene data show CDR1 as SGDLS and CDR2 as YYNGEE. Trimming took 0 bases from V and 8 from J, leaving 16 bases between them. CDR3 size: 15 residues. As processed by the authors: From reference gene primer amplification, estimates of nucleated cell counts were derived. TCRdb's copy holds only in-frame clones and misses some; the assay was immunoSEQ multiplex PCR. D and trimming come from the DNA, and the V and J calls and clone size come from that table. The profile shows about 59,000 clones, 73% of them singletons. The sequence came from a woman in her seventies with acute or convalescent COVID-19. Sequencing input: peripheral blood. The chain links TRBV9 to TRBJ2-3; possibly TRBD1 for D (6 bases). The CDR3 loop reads CASSVDKQGAATQYF. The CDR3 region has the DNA TGTGCCAGCAGCGTAGATAAACAGGGCGCCGCTACGCAGTATTTT.